The rows below give T cell receptor beta chains drawn from one sample of a study of OX40 agonist ivuxolimab in advanced cancers. Clones were read by immunoSEQ multiplex PCR, and TCRdb kept only the in-frame ones, dropping some. The table lists over 9,000 clones, 79% of them singletons. The source was CD4+ or CD8+ T cells sorted from blood, collected in a trial of the OX40 agonist ivuxolimab. These receptors were collected from an adult with an advanced solid tumor such as melanoma, head and neck, liver or kidney cancer. Each CDR3 is given with its conserved first and last residue. D genes are given only for firm matches. Clone size appears in some rows only: once, few, many, or a class for an expanded clone.

>TRBV5-4|TRBJ2-2|.|.
TGTGCCAGCAGCTTGAGCACCGGGGAGCTGTTTTTT
CASSLSTGELFF
>TRBV4-3|TRBJ2-7|.|.
TGCGCCAGCAGCCAAGGTGTCGGGGGAAGATACGAGCAGTACTTC
CASSQGVGGRYEQYF
>TRBV9|TRBJ2-1|TRBD2|.
TGTGCCAGCAGCGCGGAGCGGGAGGAAGATGAGCAGTTCTTC
CASSAEREEDEQFF
>TRBV25-1|TRBJ1-5|TRBD1|.
TGTGCCAGCAGTGAGGGACAGGGGCATCAGCCCCAGCATTTT
CASSEGQGHQPQHF
>TRBV27|TRBJ2-7|.|.
TGTGCCAGCAGTTCCGGGGTCTCCTACGAGCAGTACTTC
CASSSGVSYEQYF
>TRBV29-1|TRBJ2-5|TRBD2|few
TGCAGCGTTTTACCCTATTTAGCGGGAGGGGCTGAAGCTCAAGAGACCCAGTACTTC
CSVLPYLAGGAEAQETQYF
>TRBV19|TRBJ1-4|.|.
TGTGCCAGTAGGGATTCAGGTGAAAAACTGTTTTTT
CASRDSGEKLFF
>TRBV9|TRBJ2-5|.|.
TGTGCCAGCAGCGTAGACACCGCTTGGGAGACCCAGTACTTC
CASSVDTAWETQYF
>TRBV6-1|TRBJ1-2|TRBD1|.
TGTGCCAGCAGTGAAGGGACAGGGAGACCCACACACTATGGCTACACCTTC
CASSEGTGRPTHYGYTF
>TRBV6-5|TRBJ2-7|.|.
TGTGCCAGCAGTTACTCGAGGGACGAGCAGTACTTC
CASSYSRDEQYF
>TRBV29-1|TRBJ2-7|TRBD1|once
TGCAGCGTTGGGGGTGACAGGGGGCACTACGAGCAGTACTTC
CSVGGDRGHYEQYF
>TRBV5-6|TRBJ2-1|.|.
TGTGCCAGCCACAAAGTACACAATGAGCAGTTCTTC
CASHKVHNEQFF
>TRBV7-8|TRBJ2-5|.|.
TGTGCCAGCAGCTTAGGGGAGGACCCGGGGAGGGAGACCCAGTACTTC
CASSLGEDPGRETQYF
>TRBV28|TRBJ2-3|TRBD2|.
TGTGCCAGCGGGATCCTAGCGGGCGTCACAGATACGCAGTATTTT
CASGILAGVTDTQYF
>TRBV6-1|TRBJ1-1|.|.
TGTGCCAGCAGCCCCCAGGGGTGGACTGAAGCTTTCTTT
CASSPQGWTEAFF
>TRBV7-9|TRBJ2-5|.|.
TGTGCCAGCAGCTTTACAGGAGAGACCCAGTACTTC
CASSFTGETQYF